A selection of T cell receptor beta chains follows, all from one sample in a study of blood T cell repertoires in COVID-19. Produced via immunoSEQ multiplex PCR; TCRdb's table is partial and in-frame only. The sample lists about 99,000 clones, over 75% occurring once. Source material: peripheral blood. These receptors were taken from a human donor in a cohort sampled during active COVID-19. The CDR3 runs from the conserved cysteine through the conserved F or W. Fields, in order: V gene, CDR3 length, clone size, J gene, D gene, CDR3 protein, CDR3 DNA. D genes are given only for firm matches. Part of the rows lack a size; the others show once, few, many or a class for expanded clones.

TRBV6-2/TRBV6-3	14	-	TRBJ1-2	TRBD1	CASSLAGTERGYTF	TGTGCCAGCAGCCTTGCCGGGACAGAACGTGGCTACACCTTC
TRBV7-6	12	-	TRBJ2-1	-	CASSPRSNEQFF	TGTGCCAGCAGCCCGAGGAGCAATGAGCAGTTCTTC
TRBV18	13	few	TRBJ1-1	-	CASSLTDTFEAFF	TGTGCCAGCTCACTAACAGACACCTTTGAAGCTTTCTTT
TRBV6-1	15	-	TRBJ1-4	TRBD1	CASSEDRGTNEKLFF	TGTGCCAGCAGTGAAGACAGGGGAACTAATGAAAAACTGTTTTTT
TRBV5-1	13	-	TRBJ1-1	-	CASSFPGNTEAFF	TGCGCCAGCAGCTTCCCGGGGAACACTGAAGCTTTCTTT
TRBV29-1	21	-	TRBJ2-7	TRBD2	CSVENWVGGAPGTSGYREQYF	TGCAGCGTTGAGAACTGGGTTGGAGGGGCCCCTGGGACTAGCGGGTACCGCGAGCAGTACTTC
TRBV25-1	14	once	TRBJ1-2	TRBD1	CASSGTGINYGYTF	TGTGCCAGCAGTGGGACAGGGATTAACTATGGCTACACCTTC
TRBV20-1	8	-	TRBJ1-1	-	CSASGQFF	TGCAGTGCTAGTGGACAGTTCTTT
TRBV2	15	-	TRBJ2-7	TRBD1	CASREGQASSYEQYF	TGTGCCAGCAGGGAAGGACAGGCTAGCTCCTACGAGCAGTACTTC
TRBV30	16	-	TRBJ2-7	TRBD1	CAWSRLTGQGPYEQYF	TGTGCCTGGAGTCGCCTCACGGGACAGGGGCCATACGAGCAGTACTTC
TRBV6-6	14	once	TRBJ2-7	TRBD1	CASSPRDRTYEQYF	TGTGCCAGCAGTCCCCGGGACAGGACCTACGAGCAGTACTTC
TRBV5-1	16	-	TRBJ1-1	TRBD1	CASSHQQGMGNTEAFF	TGCGCCAGCAGCCACCAACAGGGGATGGGGAACACTGAAGCTTTCTTT
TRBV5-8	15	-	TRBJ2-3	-	CASSLDGSLTDTQYF	TGTGCCAGCAGCTTGGACGGGAGTCTCACAGATACGCAGTATTTT
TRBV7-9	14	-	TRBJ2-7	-	CASSLARGSYEQYF	TGTGCCAGCAGCTTAGCCAGGGGCTCCTACGAGCAGTACTTC
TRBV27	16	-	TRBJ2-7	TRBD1	CASSPSEGQVTYEQYF	TGTGCCAGCAGTCCCTCAGAAGGACAGGTTACCTACGAGCAGTACTTC
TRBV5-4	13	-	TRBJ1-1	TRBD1	CASSSGQYTEAFF	TGTGCCAGCAGCTCGGGACAGTACACTGAAGCTTTCTTT
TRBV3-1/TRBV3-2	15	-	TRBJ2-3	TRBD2	CASSQSGEGADTQYF	TGTGCCAGCAGCCAGAGCGGGGAAGGGGCAGATACGCAGTATTTT
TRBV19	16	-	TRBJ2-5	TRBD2	CASSTSGSGGQETQYF	TGTGCCAGTAGTACTAGCGGGAGTGGAGGACAAGAGACCCAGTACTTC
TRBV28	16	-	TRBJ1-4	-	CASSQRGGATNEKLFF	TGTGCCAGCAGCCAACGGGGGGGCGCAACAAATGAAAAACTGTTTTTT
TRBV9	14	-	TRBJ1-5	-	CASSVSSGNQPQHF	TGTGCCAGCAGCGTATCCAGCGGTAATCAGCCCCAGCATTTT
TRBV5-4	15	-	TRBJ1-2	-	CASSSTPKDYYGYTF	TGTGCCAGCAGCTCCACCCCGAAAGACTACTATGGCTACACCTTC
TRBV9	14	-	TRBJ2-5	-	CASSDRQADVTQYF	TGTGCCAGCAGCGACAGACAGGCCGACGTGACCCAGTACTTC
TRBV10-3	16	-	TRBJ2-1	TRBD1	CAISEPPGTGMDEQFF	TGTGCCATCAGTGAGCCACCGGGGACAGGGATGGATGAGCAGTTCTTC
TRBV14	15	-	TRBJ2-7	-	CASSQDLVEFHEQYF	TGTGCCAGCAGCCAAGATCTGGTGGAGTTCCACGAGCAGTACTTC
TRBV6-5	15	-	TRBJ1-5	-	CASRSGRQSNQPQHF	TGTGCCAGCAGGTCCGGAAGACAGAGCAATCAGCCCCAGCATTTT
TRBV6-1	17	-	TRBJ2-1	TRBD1	CASSERSYAGGSYEQFF	TGTGCCAGCAGTGAACGGTCCTACGCAGGGGGATCATATGAGCAGTTCTTC
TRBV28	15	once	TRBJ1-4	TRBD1	CASSSPGTGGEKLFF	TGTGCCAGCAGTTCACCCGGGACAGGAGGAGAAAAACTGTTTTTT
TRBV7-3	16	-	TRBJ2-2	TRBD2	CASSPLAGARGGELFF	TGTGCCAGCAGCCCCCTAGCGGGAGCCCGAGGAGGGGAGCTGTTTTTT
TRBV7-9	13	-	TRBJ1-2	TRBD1	CASSLTQGASYTF	TGTGCCAGCAGCTTGACCCAGGGGGCCAGCTACACCTTC
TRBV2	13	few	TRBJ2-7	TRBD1	CASRGQGTYEQYF	TGTGCCAGCAGGGGACAGGGTACCTACGAGCAGTACTTC
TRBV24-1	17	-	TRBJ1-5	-	CATSDGLTGSSNQPQHF	TGTGCCACCAGTGACGGGCTAACAGGGTCTAGCAATCAGCCCCAGCATTTT